A selection of T cell receptor beta chains follows, all from one sample in a study of T cell responses to AZD1222 COVID-19 vaccine. Assay used: immunoSEQ multiplex PCR; TCRdb lists only in-frame clones, some missing. The table shows roughly 100,000 clones, with about nine tenths occurring only once. The source was peripheral blood, collected on day 0 of AZD1222 vaccination. The receptors come from an adult in good health. The CDR3 runs from the conserved cysteine through the conserved F or W. D genes are given only for firm matches. The size of a clone is reported for some rows only, either as once, few or many, or as a class for expanded clones.

V gene: TRBV6-6
clone size: -
J gene: TRBJ2-7
D gene: -
CDR3 protein: CASSQFLVYEQYF
CDR3 DNA: TGTGCCAGCAGTCAATTCCTAGTCTACGAGCAGTACTTC

V gene: TRBV15
clone size: -
J gene: TRBJ2-7
D gene: TRBD1
CDR3 protein: CATSSGPGQGYEQYF
CDR3 DNA: TGTGCCACCAGCAGCGGCCCCGGACAGGGGTACGAGCAGTACTTC

V gene: TRBV5-8
clone size: -
J gene: TRBJ2-7
D gene: TRBD1
CDR3 protein: CASSLYRGISYEQYF
CDR3 DNA: TGTGCCAGCAGCTTGTACAGGGGGATTTCCTACGAGCAGTACTTC

V gene: TRBV24-1
clone size: few
J gene: TRBJ1-4
D gene: -
CDR3 protein: CATDKAGEAFLEKLFF
CDR3 DNA: TGTGCCACGGACAAAGCAGGGGAGGCATTCTTGGAAAAACTGTTTTTT

V gene: TRBV28
clone size: -
J gene: TRBJ2-1
D gene: TRBD2
CDR3 protein: CASSLTSGSYNEQFF
CDR3 DNA: TGTGCCAGCAGTTTGACTAGCGGTTCCTACAATGAGCAGTTCTTC

V gene: TRBV7-8
clone size: -
J gene: TRBJ2-3
D gene: -
CDR3 protein: CASSPTRWGTDTQYF
CDR3 DNA: TGTGCCAGCAGCCCCACTAGGTGGGGCACAGATACGCAGTATTTT

V gene: TRBV11-2
clone size: -
J gene: TRBJ1-3
D gene: -
CDR3 protein: CASSLRPPDTIYF
CDR3 DNA: TGTGCCAGCAGCTTAAGGCCCCCGGACACCATATATTTT

V gene: TRBV28
clone size: -
J gene: TRBJ1-5
D gene: -
CDR3 protein: CASRTKTNQPQHF
CDR3 DNA: TGTGCCAGCAGGACAAAGACCAATCAGCCCCAGCATTTT

V gene: TRBV6-5
clone size: -
J gene: TRBJ2-7
D gene: -
CDR3 protein: CASSYWGIGEQYF
CDR3 DNA: TGTGCCAGCAGTTACTGGGGTATAGGCGAGCAGTACTTC

V gene: TRBV19
clone size: -
J gene: TRBJ1-5
D gene: -
CDR3 protein: CASSIDGVSNQPQHF
CDR3 DNA: TGTGCCAGTAGTATAGACGGAGTTAGCAATCAGCCCCAGCATTTT

V gene: TRBV10-3
clone size: once
J gene: TRBJ2-3
D gene: TRBD2
CDR3 protein: CAISSTSADTQYF
CDR3 DNA: TGTGCCATCAGCTCGACTAGCGCAGATACGCAGTATTTT

V gene: TRBV6-5
clone size: -
J gene: TRBJ1-2
D gene: TRBD1
CDR3 protein: CASSLNRGLYYGYTF
CDR3 DNA: TGTGCCAGCAGTCTAAACAGGGGGCTCTACTATGGCTACACCTTC

V gene: TRBV18
clone size: -
J gene: TRBJ2-7
D gene: TRBD1
CDR3 protein: CASSLGTGGPYEQYF
CDR3 DNA: TGTGCCAGCTCACTCGGGACAGGGGGCCCCTACGAGCAGTACTTC

V gene: TRBV6-5
clone size: -
J gene: TRBJ2-7
D gene: TRBD1
CDR3 protein: CASNDRGLTYEQYF
CDR3 DNA: TGTGCCAGCAACGACAGGGGGCTCACCTACGAGCAGTACTTC

V gene: TRBV6-5
clone size: -
J gene: TRBJ2-7
D gene: TRBD2
CDR3 protein: CASSYEASGIYEQYF
CDR3 DNA: TGTGCCAGCAGTTACGAGGCTAGCGGGATCTACGAGCAGTACTTC

V gene: TRBV30
clone size: -
J gene: TRBJ2-7
D gene: TRBD1
CDR3 protein: CAFSPYRGSRFYEQYF
CDR3 DNA: TGTGCCTTTTCCCCCTACAGGGGGTCTAGATTTTACGAGCAGTACTTC

V gene: TRBV30
clone size: -
J gene: TRBJ1-3
D gene: -
CDR3 protein: CAWSFNGGNTIYF
CDR3 DNA: TGTGCCTGGAGTTTCAACGGGGGAAACACCATATATTTT

V gene: TRBV21-1
clone size: -
J gene: TRBJ1-1
D gene: -
CDR3 protein: CASSKKEGLRWAEAFF
CDR3 DNA: TGTGCCAGCAGCAAAAAGGAGGGACTTAGGTGGGCTGAAGCTTTCTTT

V gene: TRBV11-2
clone size: few
J gene: TRBJ1-1
D gene: -
CDR3 protein: CASSLVVGTFEAFF
CDR3 DNA: TGTGCCAGCAGCTTAGTGGTGGGGACCTTTGAAGCTTTCTTT

V gene: TRBV10-3
clone size: once
J gene: TRBJ1-2
D gene: TRBD1
CDR3 protein: CAISESDRAMNYGYTF
CDR3 DNA: TGTGCCATCAGTGAGTCTGACAGGGCGATGAACTATGGCTACACCTTC

V gene: TRBV21-1
clone size: -
J gene: TRBJ2-5
D gene: -
CDR3 protein: CASSKGAVQETQYF
CDR3 DNA: TGTGCCAGCAGCAAAGGGGCAGTACAAGAGACCCAGTACTTC

V gene: TRBV27
clone size: -
J gene: TRBJ1-2
D gene: -
CDR3 protein: CASSLQGYGYTF
CDR3 DNA: TGTGCCAGCAGTTTGCAGGGCTATGGCTACACCTTC

V gene: TRBV28
clone size: -
J gene: TRBJ1-4
D gene: -
CDR3 protein: CASSGGGEKLFF
CDR3 DNA: TGTGCCAGCAGTGGGGGTGGGGAAAAACTGTTTTTT

V gene: TRBV12-3/TRBV12-4
clone size: -
J gene: TRBJ2-2
D gene: -
CDR3 protein: CASSPRRAGELFF
CDR3 DNA: TGTGCCAGCAGTCCTCGAAGGGCCGGGGAGCTGTTTTTT

V gene: TRBV25-1
clone size: -
J gene: TRBJ1-2
D gene: -
CDR3 protein: CASSPGVDYGYTF
CDR3 DNA: TGTGCCAGCAGTCCAGGGGTAGACTATGGCTACACCTTC

V gene: TRBV5-8
clone size: -
J gene: TRBJ2-1
D gene: -
CDR3 protein: CASSLGGTWPPDFF
CDR3 DNA: TGTGCCAGCAGCTTGGGGGGTACATGGCCTCCCGATTTCTTC

V gene: TRBV11-1
clone size: -
J gene: TRBJ1-5
D gene: -
CDR3 protein: CASSLGGSNQPQHF
CDR3 DNA: TGTGCCAGCAGCTTAGGCGGTAGCAATCAGCCCCAGCATTTT